This passage covers 10 T cell receptor beta chains from one sample sequenced in a study of blood T cell repertoires in COVID-19. Measured with immunoSEQ multiplex PCR; TCRdb has only the in-frame clones, and not every one. This sample carries 300,000 to 350,000 clones, roughly nine tenths of them seen once, and the ten largest clones take over 3.5%. Sequencing was performed on peripheral blood. The receptor source for this set is a woman between 55 and 75 years old with COVID-19, enrolled during active disease.

This CDR3 is CASRPGRGIGGSYNEQFF. CDR3 sequence (DNA): TGTGCCAGCAGACCGGGCCGTGGAATAGGGGGTTCCTACAATGAGCAGTTCTTC. The chain uses TRBV7-9 and TRBJ2-1; D is perhaps TRBD1 (6 bases). CDR1 and CDR2 (germline): SEHNR, FQNEAQ (reference sequence). V was shortened by 6 bases and J by 1 base, with 22 bases between the two germline ends. The CDR3 runs to 18 residues. Filled out from reference TRBV7-9 and TRBJ2-1, the complete variable domain reads DTGVSQNPRHKITKRGQNVTFRCDPISEHNRLYWYRQTLGQGPEFLTYFQNEAQLEKSRLLSDRFSAERPKGSFSTLEIQRTEQGDSAMYLCASRPGRGIGGSYNEQFFGPGTRLTVL.

J is TRBJ1-1 and V is TRBV28; a possible D gene is TRBD1 (5 bases). Germline V gene sequence: CDR1 MDHEN, CDR2 SYDVKM. The CDR3 is made up of 15 amino acids. The V and J ends lost 2 bases and 5 bases respectively, with 15 bases between them. The CDR3 protein is CASSLVREGLTEAFF. The CDR3 nucleotides are TGTGCCAGCAGTTTAGTTAGGGAGGGGCTAACTGAAGCTTTCTTT.

The chain has TRBV18 and TRBJ1-6; D is undetermined. Trimming took 6 bases from V and 8 from J, leaving 20 bases between them. CDR1 and CDR2 from the germline V gene are KGHSH and LQKENI. The CDR3 covers 16 residues. This CDR3 is CASSLGSTINDSPLHF. CDR3 DNA sequence: TGTGCCAGCTCCCTCGGGTCTACTATTAATGATTCACCCCTCCACTTT.

The V gene is TRBV14, the J gene TRBJ1-3; 10 nucleotides match TRBD1. Germline loops: CDR1 SGHDN, CDR2 FVKESK. The junction had 2 bases not matched to a gene; V was cut back by 4 bases and J by 2 bases. The CDR3 is 15 amino acids. The CDR3 spells CASSRQGATGNTIYF. CDR3 sequence (DNA): TGTGCCAGCAGCCGACAGGGGGCTACTGGAAACACCATATATTTT.

This clone was recorded a few times. The chain is built from TRBV2 and TRBJ1-5; D possibly corresponds to TRBD1 (6 bases). V dropped 7 bases and J dropped 3 bases, with 10 bases sitting between them. Germline CDR1 reads SNHLY; CDR2 reads FYNNEI. The CDR3 extends over 13 amino acids. CDR3 DNA: TGTGCCAGCATCGGACAGATCAATCAGCCCCAGCATTTT. Protein sequence: CASIGQINQPQHF.

The chain couples TRBV5-6 to TRBJ2-6; perhaps TRBD1 as D (5 bases). The germline V gene has CDR1 SGHDT and CDR2 YYEEEE. V lost 2 bases and J 0 bases, leaving 6 bases between the germline ends. The CDR3 is made up of 15 amino acids. CDR3 protein: CASSFTGSGANVLTF. Here the CDR3 DNA reads TGTGCCAGCAGCTTCACAGGCTCTGGGGCCAACGTCCTGACTTTC.

The chain carries TRBV29-1 and TRBJ1-2; TRBD1 is a possible D gene (6 bases). Germline CDR1 SQVTM, CDR2 ANQGSEA. This CDR3 spans 12 amino acids. The ends were cut back, 2 bases at V and 5 bases at J, with 9 bases in the middle. The CDR3 region is CSVETGLYGYTF. The DNA of the CDR3 is TGCAGCGTTGAAACAGGGTTATATGGCTACACCTTC.

This clone occurred once. This chain uses TRBV18 with TRBJ1-6, with D hard to call. Germline V gives CDR1 KGHSH, CDR2 LQKENI. Trimming stripped 5 bases from V and 0 bases from J, with 5 bases between. This CDR3 is 14 amino acids long. The chain's CDR3 is CASSGSSYNSPLHF. CDR3 nucleotide sequence: TGTGCCAGCTCAGGTAGCTCCTATAATTCACCCCTCCACTTT.

The chain couples TRBV6-5 to TRBJ2-1, with 7 bases aligning to TRBD1. Per germline, CDR1 MNHEY and CDR2 SVGAGI. V shed 5 bases and J 7 bases; nucleotides not matched to a gene: 5. The CDR3 sequence is 13 residues long. In DNA, the CDR3 is TGTGCCAGCAGTACCGACAGGGTTAATGAGCAGTTCTTC. Its protein product is CASSTDRVNEQFF.

The V gene is TRBV28, the J gene TRBJ2-3, with D unclear. The length of the CDR3 is 13 residues. V shed 6 bases and J shed 5 bases, with 12 bases lying between them. CDR1 and CDR2 from the germline V gene are MDHEN and SYDVKM. The CDR3 sequence is CASRELPVDTQYF. CDR3 coding DNA: TGTGCCAGCAGGGAACTACCAGTAGATACGCAGTATTTT.